The clone carrying this T cell receptor (beta chain) was counted a few times. The antigen is not known. This CDR3 contains 14 residues. CDR1 and CDR2 from the germline V gene are MGHRA and YSYEKL. Trimming removed 0 bases from V and 3 bases from J, with 9 bases in between. TCR beta CDR3 region amplification was performed from RNA transcripts. The TCR CDR3 first-round RT-PCR relied on the HTBI primer set. Each CDR3 protein is one row after TCRdb ran MiXCR on the multiplex PCR reads. The sample carries some 340,000 distinct CDR3 sequences, roughly 15% recorded once. The entry originates in a study of T cells in Graves' hyperthyroidism and ophthalmopathy. In the study overall: Before any treatment, at initial diagnosis, peripheral blood was collected.

The cohort's ophthalmopathy patients, a group with duration under 3 months, had a Clinical Activity Score of at least 3 and a NOSPECS grade of at least 4. Study conclusions and caveats: In the analysis, a 13 V-J model separated ophthalmopathy from stable hyperthyroidism.

The receptor's source is a woman aged 40 to 55 with Graves' ophthalmopathy. The sample was blood. V is TRBV4-1 and J is TRBJ2-7; possibly TRBD2 for D (6 bases). The CDR3 spells CASSQEGLNYEQYF. For the CDR3, the DNA is TGCGCCAGCAGCCAAGAAGGACTAAACTACGAGCAGTACTTC.